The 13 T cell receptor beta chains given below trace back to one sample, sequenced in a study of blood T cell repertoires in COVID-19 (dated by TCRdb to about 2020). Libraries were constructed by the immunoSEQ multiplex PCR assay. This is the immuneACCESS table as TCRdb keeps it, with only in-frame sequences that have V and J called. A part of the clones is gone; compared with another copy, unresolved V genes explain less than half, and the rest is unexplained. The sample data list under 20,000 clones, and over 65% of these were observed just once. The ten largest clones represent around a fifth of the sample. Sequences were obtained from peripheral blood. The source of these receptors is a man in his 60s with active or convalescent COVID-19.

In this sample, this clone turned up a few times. The CDR3 is CASSLGGRLEAFF. The CDR3 nucleotides are TGTGCCAGCAGCTTAGGGGGCCGGCTTGAAGCTTTCTTT. This chain links TRBV11-2 with TRBJ1-1, with a weak D call TRBD1 (5 bases). This CDR3 is built from 13 residues. V was cut by 1 base and J by 7 bases, with 10 bases left in between. Germline V lookup: CDR1 SGHAT, CDR2 FQNNGV.

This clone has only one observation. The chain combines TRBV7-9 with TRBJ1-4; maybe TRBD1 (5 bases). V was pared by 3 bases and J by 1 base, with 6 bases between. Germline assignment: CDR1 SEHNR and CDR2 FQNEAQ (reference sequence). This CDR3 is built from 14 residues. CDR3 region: CASSFQGTNEKLFF. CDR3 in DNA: TGTGCCAGCAGCTTCCAGGGAACTAATGAAAAACTGTTTTTT.

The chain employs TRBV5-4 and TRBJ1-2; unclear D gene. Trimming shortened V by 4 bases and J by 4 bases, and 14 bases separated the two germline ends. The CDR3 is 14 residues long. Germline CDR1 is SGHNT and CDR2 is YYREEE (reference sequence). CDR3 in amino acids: CASSAPHRPYGYTF. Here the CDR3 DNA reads TGTGCCAGCAGCGCCCCTCACAGACCCTATGGCTACACCTTC.

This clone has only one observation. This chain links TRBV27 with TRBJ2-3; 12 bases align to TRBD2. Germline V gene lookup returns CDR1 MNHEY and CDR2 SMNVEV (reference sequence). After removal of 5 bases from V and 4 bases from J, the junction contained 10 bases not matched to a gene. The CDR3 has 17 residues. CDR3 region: CASSAGLAGGIADTQYF. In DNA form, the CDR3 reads TGTGCCAGCAGTGCGGGTCTAGCGGGAGGGATTGCAGATACGCAGTATTTT.

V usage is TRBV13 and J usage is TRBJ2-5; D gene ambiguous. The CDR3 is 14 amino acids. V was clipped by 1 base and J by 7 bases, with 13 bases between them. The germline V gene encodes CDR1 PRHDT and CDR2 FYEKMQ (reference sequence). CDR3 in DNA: TGTGCCAGCAGCTTAGAGACCCGCTCAGGGACCCAGTACTTC. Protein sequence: CASSLETRSGTQYF.

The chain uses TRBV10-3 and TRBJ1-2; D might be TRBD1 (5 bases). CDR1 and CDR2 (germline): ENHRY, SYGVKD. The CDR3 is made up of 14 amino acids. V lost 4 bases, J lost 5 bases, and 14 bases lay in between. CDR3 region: CAISGGRLPYGYTF. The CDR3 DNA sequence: TGTGCCATCAGTGGGGGGAGGCTCCCATATGGCTACACCTTC.

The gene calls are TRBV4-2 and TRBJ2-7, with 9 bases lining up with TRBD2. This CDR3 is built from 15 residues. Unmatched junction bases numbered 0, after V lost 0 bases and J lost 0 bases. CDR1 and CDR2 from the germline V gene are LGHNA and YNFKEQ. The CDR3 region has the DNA TGTGCCAGCAGCCAAGATAGCGGGAGCTCCTACGAGCAGTACTTC. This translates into CASSQDSGSSYEQYF.

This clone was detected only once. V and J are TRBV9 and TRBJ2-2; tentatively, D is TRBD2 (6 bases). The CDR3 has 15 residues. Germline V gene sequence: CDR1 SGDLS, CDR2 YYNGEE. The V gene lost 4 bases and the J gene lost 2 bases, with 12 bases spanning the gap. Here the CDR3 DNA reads TGTGCCAGCAGCCGCGGGGCAACTAACACCGGGGAGCTGTTTTTT. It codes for CASSRGATNTGELFF. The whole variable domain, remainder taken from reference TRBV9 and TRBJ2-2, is DSGVTQTPKHLITATGQRVTLRCSPRSGDLSVYWYQQSLDQGLQFLIQYYNGEERAKGNILERFSAQQFPDLHSELNLSSLELGDSALYFCASSRGATNTGELFFGEGSRLTVL.

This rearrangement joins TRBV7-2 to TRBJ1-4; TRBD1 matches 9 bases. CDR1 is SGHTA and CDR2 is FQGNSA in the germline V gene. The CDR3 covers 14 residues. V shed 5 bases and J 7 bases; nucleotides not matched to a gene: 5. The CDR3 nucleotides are TGTGCCAGCAGCCAACAGGGGGCGAGTGAAAAACTGTTTTTT. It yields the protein CASSQQGASEKLFF.

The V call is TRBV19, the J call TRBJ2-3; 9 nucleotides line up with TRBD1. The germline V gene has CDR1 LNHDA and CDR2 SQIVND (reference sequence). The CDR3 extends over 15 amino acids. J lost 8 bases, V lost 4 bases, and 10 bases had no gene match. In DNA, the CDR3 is TGTGCCAGTAGTAAGGCTGACAGGGGGGTTCCTACGCAGTATTTT. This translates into CASSKADRGVPTQYF. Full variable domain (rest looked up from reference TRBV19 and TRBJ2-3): DGGITQSPKYLFRKEGQNVTLSCEQNLNHDAMYWYRQDPGQGLRLIYYSQIVNDFQKGDIAEGYSVSREKKESFPLTVTSAQKNPTAFYLCASSKADRGVPTQYFGPGTRLTVL.

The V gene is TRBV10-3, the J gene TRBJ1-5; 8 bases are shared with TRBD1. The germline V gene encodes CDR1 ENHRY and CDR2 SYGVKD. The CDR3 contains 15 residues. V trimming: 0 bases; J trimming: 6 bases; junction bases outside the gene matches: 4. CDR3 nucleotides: TGTGCCATCAGTGAGTCCACAGGGGGGCGTCAGCCCCAGCATTTT. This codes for CAISESTGGRQPQHF.

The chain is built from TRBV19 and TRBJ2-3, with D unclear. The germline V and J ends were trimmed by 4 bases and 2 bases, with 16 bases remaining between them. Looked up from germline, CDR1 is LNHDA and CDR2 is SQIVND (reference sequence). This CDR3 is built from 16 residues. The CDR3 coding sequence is TGTGCCAGTAGTACCGACAACCTCCTCCTCACAGATACGCAGTATTTT. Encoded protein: CASSTDNLLLTDTQYF. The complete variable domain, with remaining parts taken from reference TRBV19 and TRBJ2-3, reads DGGITQSPKYLFRKEGQNVTLSCEQNLNHDAMYWYRQDPGQGLRLIYYSQIVNDFQKGDIAEGYSVSREKKESFPLTVTSAQKNPTAFYLCASSTDNLLLTDTQYFGPGTRLTVL.

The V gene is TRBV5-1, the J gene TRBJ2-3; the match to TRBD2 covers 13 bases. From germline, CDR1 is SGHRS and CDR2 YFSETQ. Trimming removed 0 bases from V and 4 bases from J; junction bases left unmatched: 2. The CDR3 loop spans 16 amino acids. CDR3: CASSLVLAGGSDTQYF. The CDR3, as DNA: TGCGCCAGCAGCTTGGTACTAGCGGGAGGGTCAGATACGCAGTATTTT.